The sequence of this T cell receptor (beta chain) was determined in a study of blood T cell repertoires in COVID-19. Overall study context: From the United States, Italy and Spain came samples of acute and convalescent COVID-19. Nucleic acid was either cDNA or gDNA, and it came from T cells, B-cell-depleted T cells, or PBMCs.

The authors' processing: Reference gene primer amplification gave estimated nucleated cell counts. Repertoires were generated with immunoSEQ multiplex PCR, while TCRdb's copy carries only in-frame clones and drops some. From that table come the V and J calls and clone size; the DNA was used to work out D and trimming. The repertoire holds about 180,000 clones, with 82% as singletons. The sequenced sample consisted of peripheral blood. This clonotype was obtained from a woman between 65 and 79 years old with acute or convalescent COVID-19.

The chain's CDR3 is CATSEGKDEQYF. The CDR3 DNA reads as TGTGCCACGTCGGAGGGGAAGGACGAGCAGTACTTC. This chain links TRBV24-1 with TRBJ2-7; possibly TRBD2 for D (6 bases). The CDR3 totals 12 residues. The germline V gene has CDR1 KGHDR and CDR2 SFDVKD. V was trimmed by 10 bases and J by 5 bases, leaving 14 bases between them.